Given below is one T cell receptor (beta chain) in context. This sample was taken from a study of blood T cell repertoires in COVID-19. About the study: Samples taken during acute and convalescent COVID-19 were collected in the United States, Italy and Spain. PBMCs, B-cell-depleted T cells, or T cells provided the cDNA or gDNA that made up the material.

Under the authors' procedure: Amplification from reference gene primers served as the basis for estimated nucleated cell counts. The repertoire was sequenced with immunoSEQ multiplex PCR; TCRdb's copy has only in-frame clones and lacks some. That table supplies the V and J calls and clone size; D and trimming were determined from the DNA. The sample has 230,000 or so clones; roughly 76% are singletons. Patients of the Seattle cohort, enrolled during active infection, were followed longitudinally. The length of the CDR3 is 14 residues. Germline V gene sequence: CDR1 SGHVS, CDR2 FNYEAQ. The ends were cut back, 11 bases at V and 1 base at J, with 14 bases in the middle.

Sequencing was performed on peripheral blood. V usage is TRBV7-6 and J usage is TRBJ2-2; D uncertain. The clonotype originates from an elderly woman with COVID-19, enrolled during active disease. The CDR3 DNA is TGTGCCGCCCGCCCACTGCGGAACACCGGGGAGCTGTTTTTT. Its protein product is CAARPLRNTGELFF.